These 11 T cell receptor beta chains originate from one sample sequenced in a study of graft-versus-host responses after intestinal transplantation. The data were produced by immunoSEQ multiplex PCR, yet TCRdb's version contains in-frame clones alone and is incomplete. The sample includes tens of thousands of clones, just under 95% of them seen just once. Which antigens these TCRs recognize remains unknown. This sample comprised unstimulated CD4+ T cells sorted from spleen or lymph node cells, obtained before intestinal transplant. Receptors originate from a human donor who received an intestinal transplant.

This chain links TRBV6-5 with TRBJ2-7; D possibly uses TRBD1 or TRBD2 (6 bases each). CDR3 length: 14 residues. Trimming stripped 7 bases from V and 6 bases from J, with 19 bases between. Germline V gene data show CDR1 as MNHEY and CDR2 as SVGAGI. CDR3 region: CASTQGGRRGEQYF. The DNA of the CDR3 is TGTGCCAGCACCCAAGGGGGGCGAAGGGGCGAGCAGTACTTC.

The chain couples TRBV2 to TRBJ2-3; a possible D gene is TRBD1 (6 bases). CDR1 is SNHLY and CDR2 is FYNNEI in the germline V gene. Trimming removed 9 bases from V and 2 bases from J, with 18 bases in between. The CDR3 spans 15 residues. CDR3: CASRSQQGPTDTQYF. Here the CDR3 DNA reads TGTGCCAGTCGGTCCCAACAGGGACCCACAGATACGCAGTATTTT.

The chain couples TRBV30 to TRBJ2-3, with TRBD2 identical over 13 bases. The V segment lost 1 base and the J segment 6 bases; nucleotides outside the gene matches: 7. Germline loops: CDR1 GTSNPN, CDR2 SVGIG (reference sequence). The CDR3 runs 16 residues. CDR3 amino acids: CAWSGRTSGSVDTQYF. The DNA of the CDR3 is TGTGCCTGGAGTGGACGGACTAGCGGGAGTGTTGATACGCAGTATTTT.

The V and J genes are TRBV9 and TRBJ2-3; 8 positions agree with TRBD1. This CDR3 comprises 16 residues. The junction had 5 bases not matched to a gene; V was cut back by 1 base and J by 1 base. Germline CDR1 is SGDLS and CDR2 is YYNGEE. In DNA form, the CDR3 reads TGTGCCAGCAGCGTACAGGGGGCCTCCGGCACAGATACGCAGTATTTT. Residues: CASSVQGASGTDTQYF.

The chain has TRBV9 and TRBJ1-3; no definite D call. With 0 bases removed from V and 4 bases from J, the gap between germline ends came to 14 bases. The germline V gene has CDR1 SGDLS and CDR2 YYNGEE. CDR3 length: 16 residues. The CDR3, as DNA: TGTGCCAGCAGCGTAGGAATGGAGGCACTGGGAAACACCATATATTTT. Protein: CASSVGMEALGNTIYF.

This clone was seen a single time. This chain joins TRBV28 and TRBJ2-7, with 10 bases lining up with TRBD2. Trimming took 6 bases from V and 5 from J; bases not matched to a gene: 4. This CDR3 contains 13 residues. Germline V gene sequence: CDR1 MDHEN, CDR2 SYDVKM. The CDR3: CASRPGLAHEQYF. As DNA, the CDR3 is TGTGCCAGCAGACCGGGACTAGCGCACGAGCAGTACTTC.

This clone was seen once. The rearrangement uses TRBV18 and TRBJ2-1; D may be TRBD1 (6 bases). V was clipped by 2 bases and J by 5 bases, with 7 bases between them. The CDR3 is 13 amino acids. From germline, CDR1 is KGHSH and CDR2 LQKENI. CDR3 region: CASSPRQDNEQFF. Written as DNA, the CDR3 is TGTGCCAGCTCACCAAGACAGGACAATGAGCAGTTCTTC.

This chain links TRBV5-4 with TRBJ2-1, with TRBD2 matching 16 bases. Germline CDR1 and CDR2: SGHNT and YYREEE (reference sequence). After removal of 4 bases from V and 0 bases from J, the junction contained 7 bases not matched to a gene. The CDR3 length is 19 residues. CDR3 bases: TGTGCCAGCAGCCGAGGGACTAGCGGGAGGGCTAGCTCCTACAATGAGCAGTTCTTC. It translates to CASSRGTSGRASSYNEQFF.

The genes are TRBV10-1 and TRBJ1-2; D is undetermined. CDR3 length equals 13 residues. V was clipped by 0 bases and J by 4 bases, with 6 bases between them. The germline CDR1 and CDR2 sequences are WNHNN and SYGVQD (reference sequence). CDR3 in amino acids: CASSESWSYGYTF. In DNA form, the CDR3 reads TGCGCCAGCAGTGAGTCGTGGAGCTATGGCTACACCTTC.

The J gene is TRBJ1-1, the V gene TRBV11-1; possible D gene TRBD1, 6 bases. Looked up from germline, CDR1 is SGHAT and CDR2 is FQDESV (reference sequence). Deletions cut 2 bases from V and 0 bases from J, with 16 bases between. CDR3 size: 17 residues. The chain's CDR3 is CASSLYRRGLMNTEAFF. CDR3 DNA sequence: TGTGCCAGCAGCTTATACCGCAGGGGCCTTATGAACACTGAAGCTTTCTTT. The entire variable domain, with the rest obtained from reference TRBV11-1 and TRBJ1-1, is as follows: EAEVAQSPRYKITEKSQAVAFWCDPISGHATLYWYRQILGQGPELLVQFQDESVVDDSQLPKDRFSAERLKGVDSTLKIQPAELGDSAMYLCASSLYRRGLMNTEAFFGQGTRLTVV.

This clone was found a few times. V gene TRBV6-5 combines with J gene TRBJ1-2, with TRBD1 matching 7 bases. The CDR3 covers 14 residues. Unmatched junction bases numbered 2, after V lost 4 bases and J lost 0 bases. CDR1 is MNHEY and CDR2 is SVGAGI in the germline V gene. The CDR3 region has the DNA TGTGCCAGCAGTTTGGGGACAGCTAACTATGGCTACACCTTC. This gives the protein CASSLGTANYGYTF.